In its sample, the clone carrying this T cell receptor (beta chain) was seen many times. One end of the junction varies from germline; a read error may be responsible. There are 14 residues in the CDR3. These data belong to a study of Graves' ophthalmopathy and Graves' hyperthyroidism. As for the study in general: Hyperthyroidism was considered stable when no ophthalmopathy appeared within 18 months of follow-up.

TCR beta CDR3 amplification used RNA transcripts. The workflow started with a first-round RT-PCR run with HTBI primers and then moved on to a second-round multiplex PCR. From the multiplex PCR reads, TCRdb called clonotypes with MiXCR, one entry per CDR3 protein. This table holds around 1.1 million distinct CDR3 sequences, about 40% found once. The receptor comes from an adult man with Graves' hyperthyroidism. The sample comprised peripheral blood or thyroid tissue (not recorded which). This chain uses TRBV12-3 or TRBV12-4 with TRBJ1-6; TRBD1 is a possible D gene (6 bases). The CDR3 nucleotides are TGTGCCAGCAGCTTAGGGGGTAGTAATTCACCCCTCCACTTT. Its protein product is CASSLGGSNSPLHF.